Below are 4 T cell receptor beta chains sequenced from a single sample in a study of Ad26.COV2.S vaccination and SARS-CoV-2 variants. As for treatment: 15 to 20 received Ad26.COV2.S at low or high dose, single or two shots; roughly five received placebo; per-sample allocation not given. The study sampled participants on day 63 after the first vaccine or placebo injection. Sequencing used immunoSEQ multiplex PCR; TCRdb keeps in-frame clones, though not all of them. The sample includes about 680,000 clones, 80% to 90% of them seen just once. Sequences were derived from peripheral blood, sampled in a trial of Ad26.COV2.S vaccine versus placebo. The receptors stem from a person aged 18 to 59 who received the Ad26.COV2.S COVID-19 vaccine or a placebo.

The gene calls are TRBV18 and TRBJ2-7, with 7 bases aligning to TRBD1. The junction had 13 bases not matched to a gene; V was cut back by 6 bases and J by 5 bases. The CDR3 sequence is 15 residues long. Germline CDR1 and CDR2: KGHSH and LQKENI. CDR3 in amino acids: CASSPRDSLPHEQYF. DNA of the CDR3: TGTGCCAGCTCCCCCCGGGACAGCCTTCCCCACGAGCAGTACTTC.

The chain joins TRBV27 to TRBJ2-1, with TRBD2 identical over 7 bases. Germline CDR1 MNHEY, CDR2 SMNVEV (reference sequence). The CDR3 contains 14 residues. V trimming: 7 bases; J trimming: 4 bases; junction bases outside the gene matches: 7. The CDR3, as DNA: TGTGCCAGCACCCGAGCGGGACTATACAATGAGCAGTTCTTC. Translating it yields CASTRAGLYNEQFF.

The chain joins TRBV29-1 to TRBJ2-1; D may match TRBD1 or TRBD2 (5 bases each). The germline CDR1 and CDR2 sequences are SQVTM and ANQGSEA. The CDR3 length is 15 residues. V lost 4 bases to trimming and J lost 4 bases, with 17 bases between them. CDR3 nucleotides: TGCAGCGTTGGAGCGGACGGGCAGGGTTACAATGAGCAGTTCTTC. This encodes CSVGADGQGYNEQFF.

The rearrangement links TRBV5-4 to TRBJ2-2; 7 bases agree with TRBD1. After removal of 1 base from V and 6 bases from J, the junction contained 12 bases not matched to a gene. This CDR3 has 17 residues. Per germline, CDR1 SGHNT and CDR2 YYREEE (reference sequence). CDR3 in amino acids: CASSLIGGTAPPGELFF. CDR3 nucleotides: TGTGCCAGCAGCTTGATCGGTGGGACAGCCCCTCCCGGGGAGCTGTTTTTT.